This TCR beta chain emerged from a study of Ad26.COV2.S vaccination and SARS-CoV-2 variants. Stated treatment: 15 to 20 received Ad26.COV2.S at low or high dose, single or two shots; about 5 received placebo; per-sample allocation not given. Following the first vaccine or placebo injection, samples were taken on day 63. Data came from immunoSEQ multiplex PCR; TCRdb stores just in-frame clones and leaves some out. The profile shows roughly 320,000 clones, around four fifths of them singletons. The CDR3 consists of 16 residues. V gave up 7 bases and J gave up 7 bases, with 23 bases separating them. Germline V gene lookup returns CDR1 MDHEN and CDR2 SYDVKM.

This sequence joins TRBV28 and TRBJ2-1; the D gene could be TRBD1 or TRBD2 (6 bases each). This material consisted of peripheral blood, taken in a trial of Ad26.COV2.S vaccine versus placebo. This TCR came from a person between 18 and 59 years old who received the Ad26.COV2.S COVID-19 vaccine or a placebo. The CDR3 DNA sequence: TGTGCCAGCACCCCCTGGTTGGGGGGCGCGAGGAATGAGCAGTTCTTC. Amino acids: CASTPWLGGARNEQFF. Together with reference TRBV28 and TRBJ2-1, the CDR3 gives the full variable domain: DVKVTQSSRYLVKRTGEKVFLECVQDMDHENMFWYRQDPGLGLRLIYFSYDVKMKEKGDIPEGYSVSREKKERFSLILESASTNQTSMYLCASTPWLGGARNEQFFGPGTRLTVL.